This entry lists 26 T cell receptor beta chains sequenced from one sample in a study of shared clonotypes between healthy human individuals. Using immunoSEQ multiplex PCR, the repertoire was profiled, and TCRdb retains in-frame clones only, with some absent. The profile covers about 1.1 million clones, with 77% appearing a single time and roughly 0.9% taken by the ten largest. The sequencing sample was made of memory CD4+ T cells from PBMCs. Subset meaning: CD45RA-negative fraction. These receptors all come from a young man in good health. Some clones in this sample may be carry-over from other donors' samples.

The rearrangement joins TRBV2 to TRBJ2-3; 10 nucleotides agree with TRBD2. V lost 5 bases and J lost 6; bases outside the gene matches: 11. Germline V CDR1 and CDR2: SNHLY, FYNNEI. The CDR3 is made up of 16 amino acids. Here the CDR3 DNA reads TGTGCCAGCAGTCCCTTAGCTAGCGGGAGTTTGGATACGCAGTATTTT. The encoded protein is CASSPLASGSLDTQYF.

The V gene is TRBV5-4, the J gene TRBJ2-1; either TRBD1 or TRBD2 may supply D (5 bases each). The germline CDR1 and CDR2 sequences are SGHNT and YYREEE (reference sequence). The V end lost 6 bases, the J end lost 5 bases, and 21 bases lay between the germline ends. The CDR3 loop spans 16 amino acids. CDR3 loop: CASTPGGRERDNEQFF. The DNA for the CDR3 is TGTGCCAGCACCCCTGGAGGCAGGGAGAGAGACAATGAGCAGTTCTTC.

V gene TRBV7-3 combines with J gene TRBJ2-1; 10 bases match TRBD1. Germline CDR1 and CDR2: SGHTA and FQGTGA. The CDR3 runs 15 residues. J lost 8 bases, V lost 5 bases, and 9 bases had no gene match. The CDR3 sequence: CASSADRGLWDEQFF. Here the CDR3 DNA reads TGTGCCAGCAGCGCCGACAGGGGGCTGTGGGATGAGCAGTTCTTC.

V gene TRBV28 combines with J gene TRBJ1-2; no firm D call. V dropped 6 bases and J dropped 1 base, with 12 bases sitting between them. Germline V lookup: CDR1 MDHEN, CDR2 SYDVKM. This CDR3 region has 14 residues. CDR3: CASRPFGSNYGYTF. The CDR3 region has the DNA TGTGCCAGCAGACCTTTTGGGAGTAACTATGGCTACACCTTC.

In this sample, this clone turned up once. The chain couples TRBV7-9 to TRBJ1-1; TRBD1 might be the D (6 bases). Trimming cost V 2 bases and J 4 bases, with 11 bases left between them. CDR1 is SEHNR, CDR2 FQNEAQ, per germline (reference sequence). The CDR3 is made up of 14 amino acids. Written as DNA, the CDR3 is TGTGCCAGCAGCTTACAGGGGAAGGGCACTGAAGCTTTCTTT. It yields the protein CASSLQGKGTEAFF.

The CDR3, as DNA: TGCGCCAGCAGCCCTACAGGGGTCCGGGGTCAGCCCCAGCATTTT. It codes for CASSPTGVRGQPQHF. This rearrangement joins TRBV5-1 to TRBJ1-5, with 7 bases matching TRBD1. Germline trimming cut 4 bases from V and 6 bases from J; bases unmatched to any gene: 10. The CDR3 has 15 residues. Germline V CDR1 and CDR2: SGHRS, YFSETQ.

The V and J genes are TRBV6-1 and TRBJ2-5; D remains unclear. V was trimmed by 1 base and J by 4 bases, leaving 10 bases between them. CDR1 and CDR2 from the germline V gene are MNHNS and SASEGT. CDR3 length: 14 amino acids. CDR3 region: CASSEERLRETQYF. The CDR3 DNA sequence: TGTGCCAGCAGTGAAGAAAGACTCAGAGAGACCCAGTACTTC.

This chain uses TRBV9 with TRBJ2-3; D possibly corresponds to TRBD1 (5 bases). V lost 2 bases and J lost 3, with 16 bases in between. The germline gives CDR1 SGDLS, CDR2 YYNGEE. There are 16 residues in the CDR3. The CDR3 nucleotides are TGTGCCAGCAGCGTCCAAGGGGCGGTGGGAACAGATACGCAGTATTTT. Protein: CASSVQGAVGTDTQYF.

The chain carries TRBV29-1 and TRBJ2-3, with 7 bases matching TRBD2. The CDR3 has 15 amino acids. V shed 3 bases, J shed 8 bases, and the junction held 14 bases outside the gene matches. From germline, CDR1 is SQVTM and CDR2 ANQGSEA. CDR3 loop: CSVEGGQIGEGTQYF. The CDR3 nucleotides read TGCAGCGTTGAGGGAGGGCAGATCGGTGAGGGTACGCAGTATTTT.

The V gene is TRBV7-9, the J gene TRBJ1-4; D remains ambiguous. Germline V gives CDR1 SEHNR, CDR2 FQNEAQ (reference sequence). Deletions cut 0 bases from V and 3 bases from J, with 5 bases between. This CDR3 is 14 amino acids long. Written as DNA, the CDR3 is TGTGCCAGCAGCTTAGCGGAACCTAATGAAAAACTGTTTTTT. Its protein product is CASSLAEPNEKLFF.

CDR3 in amino acids: CAIRKGLAANEQFF. For the CDR3, the DNA is TGTGCCATCAGAAAAGGACTAGCGGCCAATGAGCAGTTCTTC. V usage is TRBV10-3 and J usage is TRBJ2-1, with 10 nucleotides matching TRBD2. Germline values: CDR1 ENHRY, CDR2 SYGVKD. With V trimmed by 6 bases and J by 6 bases, 5 bases remained unmatched. The CDR3 has 14 amino acids.

This clone has just a few counts. The J gene is TRBJ2-5, the V gene TRBV12-5, with D perhaps TRBD2 (5 bases). The CDR3 loop spans 12 amino acids. V lost 4 bases and J 4 bases, leaving 7 bases between the germline ends. Germline V gene lookup returns CDR1 LGHNT and CDR2 FRNRAP. This CDR3 is CASGSEGETQYF. CDR3 in DNA: TGTGCTAGTGGTTCCGAGGGAGAGACCCAGTACTTC.

V gene TRBV6-5 combines with J gene TRBJ1-2, with D tentatively TRBD1 (6 bases). This CDR3 has 15 residues. Germline values: CDR1 MNHEY, CDR2 SVGAGI. Trimming took off 8 bases at V and 6 bases at J, with 22 bases between the two ends. As DNA, the CDR3 is TGTGCCAGCCGCCTTGGGGGGGGGCGAGAGAATGGCTACACCTTC. Amino acid sequence: CASRLGGGRENGYTF.

The table lists this clone with a few counts. The chain combines TRBV2 with TRBJ2-5; the match to TRBD2 covers 7 bases. Judging by the DNA end, TRBJ2-7 fits better; the J call may be wrong. The CDR3 is made up of 12 amino acids. Germline V gene sequence: CDR1 SNHLY, CDR2 FYNNEI. CDR3 sequence (DNA): TGTGCCAGCCAGCGGGGCTCCTACGAGCAGTACTTC. Translating gives CASQRGSYEQYF.

The chain carries TRBV7-3 and TRBJ2-5; 9 bases fit TRBD2. Trimming cost V 1 base and J 1 base; bases outside gene matches: 4. CDR1 and CDR2 (germline): SGHTA, FQGTGA. There are 16 residues in the CDR3. The chain's CDR3 is CASSLMGLAPQETQYF. The CDR3 nucleotides read TGTGCCAGCAGCTTAATGGGACTAGCACCCCAAGAGACCCAGTACTTC.

This clone has a single count. The same CDR3 arises from other DNA sequences in this sample as well. The V call is TRBV11-3, the J call TRBJ2-1; TRBD2 matches at 9 bases. CDR3 length equals 15 residues. V lost 1 base to trimming and J lost 5 bases; unmatched junction nucleotides: 3. Per germline, CDR1 SGHNT and CDR2 YENEEA. CDR3 amino acids: CASSLGTSVDNEQFF. CDR3 DNA sequence: TGTGCCAGCAGCTTAGGGACTAGCGTCGACAATGAGCAGTTCTTC.

V is TRBV29-1 and J is TRBJ1-4, with 9 bases fitting TRBD1. The CDR3 is 12 residues long. The V and J ends lost 4 bases and 7 bases, in that order; junction bases with no gene match: 1. Germline V lookup: CDR1 SQVTM, CDR2 ANQGSEA. CDR3 in amino acids: CSVGQGGEKLFF. The CDR3 region has the DNA TGCAGCGTTGGACAGGGGGGTGAAAAACTGTTTTTT.

V is TRBV18 and J is TRBJ2-2; TRBD1 agrees at 8 bases. The CDR3 contains 15 residues. Trimming took 3 bases from V and 3 from J; bases not matched to a gene: 3. Germline lookup yields CDR1 KGHSH and CDR2 LQKENI. CDR3 nucleotides: TGTGCCAGCTCACCGGCAGGGGGCCACACCGGGGAGCTGTTTTTT. Its translation: CASSPAGGHTGELFF.

V is TRBV25-1 and J is TRBJ2-7; D may be TRBD1 (6 bases). CDR3 length equals 14 residues. Trimming removed 4 bases from V and 5 bases from J, with 15 bases in between. CDR1 is MGHDK and CDR2 is SYGVNS in the germline V gene. CDR3 loop: CASSGNRVIHEQYF. DNA of the CDR3: TGTGCCAGCAGTGGAAACAGGGTTATCCACGAGCAGTACTTC.

Notes on this clone: This sample also contains other DNA sequences that code for the same CDR3. This rearrangement joins TRBV7-9 to TRBJ2-1; TRBD1 aligns across 7 bases. Unmatched junction bases numbered 8, after V lost 5 bases and J lost 7 bases. The germline CDR1 and CDR2 sequences are SEHNR and FQNEAQ (reference sequence). This CDR3 is built from 14 residues. CDR3 sequence reads: CASSPGQSYNEQFF. The CDR3 nucleotides are TGTGCCAGCAGCCCGGGACAGAGTTATAATGAGCAGTTCTTC.

The chain is built from TRBV27 and TRBJ2-7, with 11 bases matching TRBD2. The germline V gene has CDR1 MNHEY and CDR2 SMNVEV (reference sequence). V was clipped by 6 bases and J by 6 bases; unmatched bases: 10. The CDR3 covers 15 residues. In nucleotides, the CDR3 is TGTGCCAGCAGCCAATTAGCGGGAGGGCCGGGCGAGCAGTACTTC. This translates into CASSQLAGGPGEQYF.

V is TRBV7-9 and J is TRBJ2-4, with 8 bases lining up with TRBD1. V shed 5 bases and J 1 base; nucleotides not matched to a gene: 7. CDR3 length: 16 residues. The germline gives CDR1 SEHNR, CDR2 FQNEAQ (reference sequence). The CDR3 sequence: CASSTQGARAKNIQYF. The CDR3 DNA sequence: TGTGCCAGCAGCACCCAGGGGGCGCGGGCCAAAAACATTCAGTACTTC.

V usage is TRBV5-1 and J usage is TRBJ2-5, with TRBD2 matching over 7 bases. V shed 0 bases and J 0 bases; nucleotides not matched to a gene: 5. There are 16 residues in the CDR3. From germline, CDR1 is SGHRS and CDR2 YFSETQ. The DNA for the CDR3 is TGCGCCAGCAGCTTGGGTCAAGCGGGGTACCAAGAGACCCAGTACTTC. Protein sequence: CASSLGQAGYQETQYF. Full variable domain (outside the CDR3, taken from reference TRBV5-1 and TRBJ2-5): KAGVTQTPRYLIKTRGQQVTLSCSPISGHRSVSWYQQTPGQGLQFLFEYFSETQRNKGNFPGRFSGRQFSNSRSEMNVSTLELGDSALYLCASSLGQAGYQETQYFGPGTRLLVL.

This clone has just one count. Distinct nucleotide sequences in the sample also encode this CDR3. The V gene is TRBV5-1, the J gene TRBJ2-7; D not resolved. With 1 base removed from V and 4 bases from J, the gap between germline ends came to 6 bases. From germline, CDR1 is SGHRS and CDR2 YFSETQ. The CDR3 has 12 amino acids. In DNA, the CDR3 is TGCGCCAGCAGCTTGACGCAATACGAGCAGTACTTC. Translation gives CASSLTQYEQYF. The full variable domain, in which reference TRBV5-1 and TRBJ2-7 provide the parts outside the CDR3, is KAGVTQTPRYLIKTRGQQVTLSCSPISGHRSVSWYQQTPGQGLQFLFEYFSETQRNKGNFPGRFSGRQFSNSRSEMNVSTLELGDSALYLCASSLTQYEQYFGPGTRLTVT.

The V gene is TRBV7-7, the J gene TRBJ2-2; D not resolved. The CDR3 has 14 residues. Germline values: CDR1 SSHAT, CDR2 FNYEAQ (reference sequence). The V gene lost 4 bases and the J gene lost 1 base, with 7 bases spanning the gap. CDR3 bases: TGTGCCAGCAGCTCGGACGGGAACACCGGGGAGCTGTTTTTT. Translated: CASSSDGNTGELFF. The complete variable domain, with remaining parts taken from reference TRBV7-7 and TRBJ2-2, reads GAGVSQSPRYKVTKRGQDVTLRCDPISSHATLYWYQQALGQGPEFLTYFNYEAQPDKSGLPSDRFSAERPEGSISTLTIQRTEQRDSAMYRCASSSDGNTGELFFGEGSRLTVL.

In this sample, this clone turned up a few times. The chain couples TRBV19 to TRBJ1-2; TRBD1 agrees at 11 bases. The length of the CDR3 is 15 residues. Per germline, CDR1 LNHDA and CDR2 SQIVND (reference sequence). The junction had 10 bases not matched to a gene; V was cut back by 5 bases and J by 8 bases. The CDR3, as DNA: TGTGCCAGTAGTGTGCCCGGACAGGGGGCCGGCGGCTACACCTTC. The encoded protein is CASSVPGQGAGGYTF.